A selection of T cell receptor beta chains follows, all from one sample in a study of cytomegalovirus exposure and HLA in healthy donors. TCRdb keeps only in-frame clones here, not all; method: immunoSEQ multiplex PCR. Among approximately 160,000 clones, around 83% were seen once, and the ten largest hold approximately 1%. Specimen: PBMCs. These receptors were collected from a girl under 10 years old in good health and CMV-seropositive. CDR3s include the opening cysteine and the closing phenylalanine or tryptophan. D genes are given only for firm matches. Clone size is stated in some rows and not others, as once, few, many or a class when expanded.

j_gene: TRBJ1-4
v_gene: TRBV30
d_gene: .
abundance: .
CDR3nt: TGTGCCTGGAGTGATTTAGAGGCGACTAATGAAAAACTGTTTTTT
CDR3aa: CAWSDLEATNEKLFF

j_gene: TRBJ2-2
v_gene: TRBV29-1
d_gene: TRBD2
abundance: .
CDR3nt: TGCAGCGTACTCTTCGGGAGGGGGACGAACACCGGGGAGCTGTTTTTT
CDR3aa: CSVLFGRGTNTGELFF

j_gene: TRBJ2-1
v_gene: TRBV30
d_gene: TRBD2
abundance: .
CDR3nt: TGTGCCTTCTGGACTAGCGGGAGAAATGAGCAGTTCTTC
CDR3aa: CAFWTSGRNEQFF

j_gene: TRBJ2-1
v_gene: TRBV7-9
d_gene: TRBD1
abundance: .
CDR3nt: TGTGCCAGCAACCACGCAGGGGGTGAGCAGTTCTTC
CDR3aa: CASNHAGGEQFF

j_gene: TRBJ1-4
v_gene: TRBV19
d_gene: .
abundance: .
CDR3nt: TGTGCCAGTAGGCAGTTTAATGAAAAACTGTTTTTT
CDR3aa: CASRQFNEKLFF

j_gene: TRBJ1-1
v_gene: TRBV28
d_gene: .
abundance: few
CDR3nt: TGTGCCAGCAGTTTCAGTGGCCTTAACACTGAAGCTTTCTTT
CDR3aa: CASSFSGLNTEAFF

j_gene: TRBJ2-7
v_gene: TRBV27
d_gene: TRBD2
abundance: .
CDR3nt: TGTGCCAGCAGTCCCCGGACTAGCGGGAGGCACTACGAGCAGTACTTC
CDR3aa: CASSPRTSGRHYEQYF

j_gene: TRBJ2-7
v_gene: TRBV4-1
d_gene: .
abundance: .
CDR3nt: TGCGCCAGCAGCCAAGGCAAACTAAGGGAGATTGGCCGCTACGAGCAGTACTTC
CDR3aa: CASSQGKLREIGRYEQYF

j_gene: TRBJ2-7
v_gene: TRBV30
d_gene: .
abundance: .
CDR3nt: TGTGCCTGGAGACTAGTGGGGTACGAGCAGTACTTC
CDR3aa: CAWRLVGYEQYF

j_gene: TRBJ1-5
v_gene: TRBV6-5
d_gene: .
abundance: .
CDR3nt: TGTGCCAGCAGACGTCGGAAGGGGGGCAATCAGCCCCAGCATTTT
CDR3aa: CASRRRKGGNQPQHF

j_gene: TRBJ2-1
v_gene: TRBV30
d_gene: .
abundance: .
CDR3nt: TGTGCCTCCGCGCCAAGCTCCTACAATGAGCAGTTCTTC
CDR3aa: CASAPSSYNEQFF

j_gene: TRBJ2-1
v_gene: TRBV7-3
d_gene: TRBD1
abundance: .
CDR3nt: TGTGCCAGCAGCCCTAGCATTGGGGGACAGCTTTACAATGAGCAGTTCTTC
CDR3aa: CASSPSIGGQLYNEQFF

j_gene: TRBJ1-5
v_gene: TRBV30
d_gene: .
abundance: .
CDR3nt: TGTGCCTGGAGTGTATCCGGGTCTCAGCCCCAGCATTTT
CDR3aa: CAWSVSGSQPQHF

j_gene: TRBJ2-1
v_gene: TRBV30
d_gene: TRBD2
abundance: .
CDR3nt: TGTGCCTGGAGCGGGACTAGCGGGATCGGAAGCTCCTACAATGAGCAGTTCTTC
CDR3aa: CAWSGTSGIGSSYNEQFF

j_gene: TRBJ1-2
v_gene: TRBV29-1
d_gene: TRBD1
abundance: .
CDR3nt: TGCAGCGCCGGTACAGGGGGCCCCCATGGCTACACCTTC
CDR3aa: CSAGTGGPHGYTF

j_gene: TRBJ1-2
v_gene: TRBV6-5
d_gene: TRBD1
abundance: .
CDR3nt: TGTGCCAGCAGACAGGGGGGGAACTATGGCTACACCTTC
CDR3aa: CASRQGGNYGYTF

j_gene: TRBJ2-1
v_gene: TRBV2
d_gene: TRBD1
abundance: .
CDR3nt: TGTGCCAGCAAGGAAGGGGGCGGGAATGAGCAGTTCTTC
CDR3aa: CASKEGGGNEQFF

j_gene: TRBJ2-2
v_gene: TRBV30
d_gene: .
abundance: .
CDR3nt: TGTGCCTGGAGCGTGACCGGAACATCGGGAGCTGGGGAAAGCGGGGAGCTGTTTTTT
CDR3aa: CAWSVTGTSGAGESGELFF

j_gene: TRBJ2-1
v_gene: TRBV28
d_gene: TRBD2
abundance: .
CDR3nt: TGTGCCAGCAGTTTCCGCGGGAGGGGGAATGAGCAGTTCTTC
CDR3aa: CASSFRGRGNEQFF

j_gene: TRBJ2-6
v_gene: TRBV5-1
d_gene: TRBD1
abundance: .
CDR3nt: TGCGCCAGCAGCTTGGTGACAGGGGCCCCCTCCTCTGGGGCCAACGTCCTGACTTTC
CDR3aa: CASSLVTGAPSSGANVLTF

j_gene: TRBJ2-5
v_gene: TRBV30
d_gene: .
abundance: .
CDR3nt: TGTGCCTGGAGTCCCCGGGAAGTAGCGCTCCAAGAGACCCAGTACTTC
CDR3aa: CAWSPREVALQETQYF

j_gene: TRBJ2-5
v_gene: TRBV19
d_gene: .
abundance: .
CDR3nt: TGTGCCAGTAGTAGAGGCCCCGTAGTCGTTTACGCCCAGTACTTC
CDR3aa: CASSRGPVVVYAQYF